Each of the 2 T cell receptor beta chains below was sequenced from the same sample in a study of STAT5B mutations in CD4+ large granular lymphocyte leukemia (dated by TCRdb to the early 2020s). Libraries were constructed by the immunoSEQ multiplex PCR assay. This immuneACCESS table, as held by TCRdb, lists in-frame sequences with V and J called but not all clones. Of the missing ones, under half trace to an unresolved V gene in checked studies; the others have no known cause. The sample records about 38,000 clones, 70% to 90% of which are singletons. The ten most abundant clones make up more than 0.9% of the sample. Sample: CD4+ T cells from blood buffy coats. Receptors were obtained from a human donor in good health.

The chain recombines TRBV11-2 with TRBJ1-1; the match to TRBD1 covers 8 bases. Germline V gene sequence: CDR1 SGHAT, CDR2 FQNNGV. The CDR3 totals 15 residues. V lost 3 bases, J lost 5 bases, and 8 bases stayed unmatched. The CDR3 coding sequence is TGTGCCAGCAGCTTGAGCAGGGGGCGTTATACTGAAGCTTTCTTT. Translation gives CASSLSRGRYTEAFF. The full variable domain, its missing parts supplied by reference TRBV11-2 and TRBJ1-1, is EAGVAQSPRYKIIEKRQSVAFWCNPISGHATLYWYQQILGQGPKLLIQFQNNGVVDDSQLPKDRFSAERLKGVDSTLKIQPAKLEDSAVYLCASSLSRGRYTEAFFGQGTRLTVV.

This clone was seen only once. This chain links TRBV7-3 with TRBJ2-2; 8 bases line up with TRBD2. Germline V gene data show CDR1 as SGHTA and CDR2 as FQGTGA. The length of the CDR3 is 15 residues. V lost 6 bases, J lost 2 bases, and 5 bases stayed unmatched. Here the CDR3 reads CASRQSGSNTGELFF. Written as DNA, the CDR3 is TGTGCCAGCAGACAGAGCGGGAGTAACACCGGGGAGCTGTTTTTT.